This TCR beta chain was sequenced for a study of blood T cells in healthy people across ages. Study results and limitations: TCR beta diversity per million T cells fell roughly linearly with age.

On this clonotype itself: Its cognate antigen is unknown.

The CDR3 consists of 17 residues. The V end lost 0 bases, the J end lost 8 bases, and 19 bases lay between the germline ends. CDR1 and CDR2 from the germline V gene are MGHRA and YSYEKL. Peripheral blood samples of roughly 9.9 milliliters were drawn from each donor. With a J-beta primer mix and a sample-barcoded 5' primer, a second PCR ran about 7 to 11 cycles. With 12 random nucleotides, a template-switch adaptor tagged each individual cDNA molecule. TCRdb recomputed calls from the 5' RACE reads with MiXCR, one row per CDR3 protein. The sample carries about 570,000 distinct CDR3 sequences, 27% recorded once.

The rearrangement joins TRBV4-1 to TRBJ1-4; D is possibly TRBD1 (5 bases). The TCR sequence derives from a woman in her sixties or seventies in good health. Sequencing was performed on blood. Here the CDR3 reads CASSQDPGGRGKEKLFF. In nucleotides, the CDR3 is TGCGCCAGCAGCCAAGACCCTGGGGGGAGGGGAAAAGAAAAACTGTTTTTT.